Below are 15 T cell receptor beta chains sequenced from a single sample in a study of T cells expressing NK-cell markers. TCRdb reprocessed the 5' RACE reads; each CDR3 protein has one entry and no DNA is given. The sample table sets out roughly 350,000 distinct CDR3 sequences. Material for sequencing was blood T cells: a sorted CD56 or NKG2C T cell subset, CD4+ or CD8+ T cells, or bulk PBMC T cells (not recorded which). All receptors come from a man between 18 and 69 years old in good health.

The J gene is TRBJ1-4, the V gene TRBV7-2; lacking DNA, the TRBD1 call made by TCRdb goes unchecked. Germline V gene sequence: CDR1 SGHTA, CDR2 FQGNSA. The CDR3 sequence is 17 residues long. CDR3 in amino acids: CASSLVPGQGSGEKLFF.

The J gene is TRBJ2-3, the V gene TRBV21-1; with no DNA, the TCRdb D assignment of TRBD2 cannot be verified. TRBV21-1 is listed as a pseudogene. The CDR3 is 18 residues long. Here the CDR3 reads CASSKDSASGDTTDTQYF.

The J gene is TRBJ1-3, the V gene TRBV2; with no DNA, the TCRdb D assignment of TRBD1 cannot be verified. In germline, CDR1 is SNHLY, CDR2 FYNNEI. The length of the CDR3 is 12 residues. The chain's CDR3 is CASKTDGNTIYF.

The chain combines TRBV9 with TRBJ2-1; the TRBD1 assignment by TCRdb is unverifiable without DNA. Germline CDR1 and CDR2: SGDLS and YYNGEE. The CDR3 runs to 19 residues. CDR3: CASSVSLPGWGSRMNEQFF.

The chain recombines TRBV7-2 with TRBJ2-5; the D call of TRBD2 rests on TCRdb alone, since no DNA is present to check it. CDR1 and CDR2 (germline): SGHTA, FQGNSA. The CDR3 has 12 amino acids. CDR3 region: CASSLVAGAEYF.

The chain uses TRBV2 and TRBJ1-6. The CDR3 covers 12 residues. Germline CDR1 and CDR2: SNHLY and FYNNEI. The CDR3 sequence: CASSEVASPLHF.

The rearrangement uses TRBV28 and TRBJ2-7; TCRdb indicates TRBD1, and absent DNA this call remains unverified. Germline V gene lookup returns CDR1 MDHEN and CDR2 SYDVKM. The CDR3 consists of 13 residues. The CDR3 loop is CASSTPGVYEQYF.

This sequence joins TRBV18 and TRBJ1-1; the TCRdb D gene call, TRBD1, has no DNA to confirm it. The CDR3 length is 14 residues. Germline-derived CDR1 and CDR2 are KGHSH and LQKENI. CDR3 sequence reads: CASSPAGTHTEAFF.

V is TRBV4-2 and J is TRBJ2-1; the D call of TRBD2 rests on TCRdb alone, since no DNA is present to check it. The germline V gene encodes CDR1 LGHNA and CDR2 YNFKEQ. CDR3 length: 17 residues. CDR3 region: CASSHRLAGDGTGEQFF.

This chain connects TRBV7-9 to TRBJ1-2; TCRdb names TRBD1, which stays unverified in the absence of DNA. Germline V gene lookup returns CDR1 SEHNR and CDR2 FQNEAQ (reference sequence). The CDR3 is made up of 14 amino acids. CDR3 sequence: CASSPSGFVYGYTF.

The V gene is TRBV11-2, the J gene TRBJ1-4. This CDR3 comprises 15 residues. The V gene's germline CDR1 is SGHAT and CDR2 FQNNGV. The CDR3 spells CASSLDRQPNEKLFF. Full variable domain (missing parts from reference TRBV11-2 and TRBJ1-4): EAGVAQSPRYKIIEKRQSVAFWCNPISGHATLYWYQQILGQGPKLLIQFQNNGVVDDSQLPKDRFSAERLKGVDSTLKIQPAKLEDSAVYLCASSLDRQPNEKLFFGSGTQLSVL.

V is TRBV4-2 and J is TRBJ2-1; TCRdb picks TRBD1, but there is no DNA to check that call. CDR1 and CDR2 from the germline V gene are LGHNA and YNFKEQ. This CDR3 has 15 amino acids. Here the CDR3 reads CASSKLGGAVNEQFF.

This chain joins TRBV2 and TRBJ2-1. In germline, CDR1 is SNHLY, CDR2 FYNNEI. The CDR3 is 13 residues long. CDR3 sequence: CASSTRADNEQFF.

The gene calls are TRBV10-3 and TRBJ1-4; TCRdb selects TRBD1, and the lack of DNA leaves this call unchecked. CDR3 size: 15 residues. Germline values: CDR1 ENHRY, CDR2 SYGVKD. The CDR3 sequence is CAISLGQGAREKLFF.

The chain links TRBV7-3 to TRBJ2-3. Germline assignment: CDR1 SGHTA and CDR2 FQGTGA. The CDR3 spans 15 residues. The CDR3 here is CASSLLGVETDTQYF. The full variable domain, in which reference TRBV7-3 and TRBJ2-3 provide the parts outside the CDR3, is GAGVSQTPSNKVTEKGKYVELRCDPISGHTALYWYRQSLGQGPEFLIYFQGTGAADDSGLPNDRFFAVRPEGSVSTLKIQRTERGDSAVYLCASSLLGVETDTQYFGPGTRLTVL.